A single sample is the source of the 30 T cell receptor beta chains below, sequenced in a study of blood T cell repertoires in COVID-19. Clones were read by immunoSEQ multiplex PCR, and TCRdb kept only the in-frame ones, dropping some. In the table there are roughly 120,000 clones, around 83% of which are singletons. The sample consisted of peripheral blood. The receptors here all came from an elderly woman with active or convalescent COVID-19.

This clone was seen a handful of times. Different DNA sequences within this sample yield the same CDR3. The gene calls are TRBV5-4 and TRBJ2-7, with TRBD1 as a possible D gene (6 bases). V lost 3 bases and J 0 bases, leaving 10 bases between the germline ends. CDR1 and CDR2 (germline): SGHNT, YYREEE (reference sequence). CDR3 length: 14 amino acids. The CDR3 sequence: CASSSRRGSYEQYF. CDR3 sequence (DNA): TGTGCCAGCAGCTCCCGCAGGGGCTCCTACGAGCAGTACTTC.

The chain combines TRBV2 with TRBJ1-1; no clear D gene. The germline V gene has CDR1 SNHLY and CDR2 FYNNEI. The V end was cut by 6 bases, the J end by 0 bases, with 11 bases between. The CDR3 is 14 residues long. CDR3 nucleotides: TGTGCCAGCAGGAGAATTGACTTGAACACTGAAGCTTTCTTT. This codes for CASRRIDLNTEAFF.

The count of this clone is one. The chain joins TRBV29-1 to TRBJ2-5, with 8 bases that match TRBD2. Germline values: CDR1 SQVTM, CDR2 ANQGSEA. The V and J ends lost 7 bases and 2 bases, in that order; junction bases with no gene match: 12. CDR3 size: 15 residues. CDR3: CSARGGETGQETQYF. CDR3 DNA: TGCAGCGCCCGGGGGGGAGAAACTGGGCAAGAGACCCAGTACTTC.

The chain joins TRBV7-9 to TRBJ2-3; 8 bases agree with TRBD2. J lost 0 bases, V lost 2 bases, and 1 base had no gene match. CDR1 and CDR2 (germline): SEHNR, FQNEAQ (reference sequence). The CDR3 runs 15 residues. The CDR3: CASSLTSGSTDTQYF. CDR3 sequence (DNA): TGTGCCAGCAGCTTAACTAGCGGAAGCACAGATACGCAGTATTTT.

The chain joins TRBV19 to TRBJ1-1; 8 nucleotides line up with TRBD1. Germline values: CDR1 LNHDA, CDR2 SQIVND (reference sequence). V gave up 4 bases and J gave up 3 bases; unmatched junction bases: 16. This CDR3 contains 18 residues. The CDR3 loop is CASSRLWTGQSGDTEAFF. The CDR3 nucleotides are TGTGCCAGTAGTAGGTTGTGGACAGGGCAAAGTGGGGACACTGAAGCTTTCTTT.

This chain joins TRBV18 and TRBJ2-5; 9 bases map to TRBD1. The CDR3 is made up of 14 amino acids. V trimming: 3 bases; J trimming: 5 bases; junction bases outside the gene matches: 4. Germline assignment: CDR1 KGHSH and CDR2 LQKENI. The CDR3 bases are TGTGCCAGCTCACCCAACAGGGGGCCCGAGACCCAGTACTTC. It yields the protein CASSPNRGPETQYF.

The chain recombines TRBV6-6 with TRBJ1-2, with 7 bases lining up with TRBD1. The CDR3 has 14 residues. Trimming removed 2 bases from V and 2 bases from J; junction bases left unmatched: 2. The germline V gene encodes CDR1 MNHNY and CDR2 SVGAGI (reference sequence). CDR3 bases: TGTGCCAGCAGTTACCCGGGACAGAACTATGGCTACACCTTC. Translating gives CASSYPGQNYGYTF.

This chain connects TRBV5-4 to TRBJ2-7; 8 bases map to TRBD2. CDR1 SGHNT and CDR2 YYREEE come from the germline V gene (reference sequence). Trimming cost V 3 bases and J 3 bases; bases outside gene matches: 5. The CDR3 consists of 14 residues. CDR3 bases: TGTGCCAGCAGCTCCCGCCGGGGGGGCTACGAGCAGTACTTC. Its translation: CASSSRRGGYEQYF.

The CDR3 DNA sequence: TGTGCCAGCAGTCCTCAGGGTGTAGGGCTGTTTTTT. Translating it yields CASSPQGVGLFF. The V and J genes are TRBV12-3 or TRBV12-4 and TRBJ1-4; D is possibly TRBD1 (5 bases). Trimming removed 5 bases at V and 14 bases at J, with 15 bases between. CDR3 length: 12 amino acids.

This chain connects TRBV21-1 to TRBJ2-1; whether TRBD2, the table's D call, matches the DNA was not checked. TRBV21-1 is a listed pseudogene. The CDR3 extends over 19 amino acids. The CDR3, as DNA: TGTGCCAGCAGCTTTCTAAGGGCTAGCGGGTTCAGCTCCTACAATGAGCAGTTCTTC. Translating it yields CASSFLRASGFSSYNEQFF.

The chain links TRBV5-4 to TRBJ1-2; 7 bases line up with TRBD1. CDR3 length: 13 amino acids. Germline V lookup: CDR1 SGHNT, CDR2 YYREEE (reference sequence). The ends lost 2 bases at V and 4 bases at J; junction bases unmatched: 2. The DNA of the CDR3 is TGTGCCAGCAGCTTCGACAGGGCCTATGGCTACACCTTC. This gives the protein CASSFDRAYGYTF.

This clone has a single count. A junction end diverges from the germline sequence, so it may reflect a read error. This chain connects TRBV7-2 to TRBJ2-1, with 13 bases that match TRBD2. The germline V gene has CDR1 SGHTA and CDR2 FQGNSA. The CDR3 sequence is 16 residues long. The DNA of the CDR3 is TGTGCCAGCAGGTTAGAAGGGACTAGCGGGATGGGTGAGCAGTTCTTC. Its protein product is CASRLEGTSGMGEQFF.

V usage is TRBV7-9 and J usage is TRBJ1-2, with 11 bases that match TRBD1. The CDR3 contains 14 residues. From germline, CDR1 is SEHNR and CDR2 FQNEAQ (reference sequence). The junction had 2 bases not matched to a gene; V was cut back by 4 bases and J by 4 bases. The CDR3 DNA reads TGTGCCAGCAGCTCTGGACAGGGGGCCTATGGCTACACCTTC. This sequence encodes CASSSGQGAYGYTF.

The chain recombines TRBV4-1 with TRBJ2-5, with 8 bases that match TRBD2. Trimming removed 5 bases from V and 5 bases from J; junction bases left unmatched: 10. Germline V gene data show CDR1 as MGHRA and CDR2 as YSYEKL. The CDR3 length is 15 residues. The CDR3 protein is CASSSGLAGRETQYF. CDR3 coding DNA: TGCGCCAGCAGCTCGGGGCTAGCGGGTCGGGAGACCCAGTACTTC.

The rearrangement joins TRBV6-6 to TRBJ2-2, with 8 bases identical to TRBD1. CDR3 length: 16 amino acids. Germline loops: CDR1 MNHNY, CDR2 SVGAGI (reference sequence). V gave up 5 bases and J gave up 2 bases; unmatched junction bases: 7. The CDR3 DNA reads TGTGCCAGCAGTCTCAGGGGGCGGGGAAACACCGGGGAGCTGTTTTTT. Translated, it gives CASSLRGRGNTGELFF.

The CDR3 here is CSVDEGQGLREQYF. The DNA for the CDR3 is TGCAGCGTTGATGAGGGACAGGGGCTACGTGAGCAGTACTTC. V gene TRBV29-1 combines with J gene TRBJ2-7; 10 nucleotides match TRBD1. CDR3 length equals 14 residues. Germline assignment: CDR1 SQVTM and CDR2 ANQGSEA. V shed 3 bases, J shed 7 bases, and the junction held 9 bases outside the gene matches.

The V and J genes are TRBV3-1 (or the pseudogene TRBV3-2) and TRBJ1-2, with 7 bases that match TRBD1. The CDR3 is 18 residues long. V was pared by 4 bases and J by 4 bases, with 18 bases of the junction left unmatched. Germline CDR1 LGHDT, CDR2 YNNKEL (reference sequence). The CDR3 is CASSRDGTAETVFYGYTF. For the CDR3, the DNA is TGTGCCAGCAGCCGAGACGGGACAGCGGAGACCGTTTTCTATGGCTACACCTTC.

The J gene is TRBJ1-6, the V gene TRBV7-8; 9 positions match TRBD1. Per germline, CDR1 SGHVS and CDR2 FQNEAQ. This CDR3 contains 16 residues. Losses at the gene ends were 3 bases for V and 10 bases for J; bases not matched to a gene: 10. The CDR3 loop reads CASSFEQQGALSPLHF. Here the CDR3 DNA reads TGTGCCAGCAGCTTTGAACAACAGGGGGCTTTGTCACCCCTCCACTTT.

The chain recombines TRBV3-1 (or the pseudogene TRBV3-2) with TRBJ2-7; 8 bases line up with TRBD2. With 4 bases clipped from V and 3 bases from J, the junction kept 5 bases outside the gene matches. The germline V gene encodes CDR1 LGHDT and CDR2 YNNKEL (reference sequence). The CDR3 extends over 14 amino acids. The CDR3 protein is CASSLGGAGYEQYF. In DNA, the CDR3 is TGTGCCAGCAGCCTCGGGGGGGCGGGCTACGAGCAGTACTTC.

The chain joins TRBV7-3 to TRBJ2-7; 7 positions agree with TRBD2. Losses at the gene ends were 3 bases for V and 6 bases for J; bases not matched to a gene: 5. CDR1 is SGHTA and CDR2 is FQGTGA in the germline V gene. There are 13 residues in the CDR3. The CDR3 reads CASSLGGTSEQYF. The DNA of the CDR3 is TGTGCCAGCAGCTTGGGGGGGACGTCCGAGCAGTACTTC.

CDR3 coding DNA: TGCGCCAGCAGCCCGACCATTCAAGGAGGCTCCTACGAGCAGTACTTC. Protein: CASSPTIQGGSYEQYF. The chain is built from TRBV4-1 and TRBJ2-7; tentative D call: TRBD2 (5 bases). There are 16 residues in the CDR3. V shed 4 bases and J shed 0 bases, with 16 bases lying between them. Per the germline V gene, CDR1 is MGHRA and CDR2 is YSYEKL.

This rearrangement joins TRBV3-1 (or the pseudogene TRBV3-2) to TRBJ2-1; 10 bases line up with TRBD2. V gave up 0 bases and J gave up 9 bases; unmatched junction bases: 11. The CDR3 length is 17 residues. Germline CDR1 LGHDT, CDR2 YNNKEL (reference sequence). CDR3 nucleotide sequence: TGTGCCAGCAGCCAAGATAGAGGTAGCGGGAGGATTGTTGAGCAGTTCTTC. This sequence encodes CASSQDRGSGRIVEQFF.

This chain links TRBV12-3 or TRBV12-4 with TRBJ2-1; a possible D gene is TRBD1 (6 bases). The CDR3 has 13 residues. With 5 bases removed from V and 7 bases from J, the gap between germline ends came to 12 bases. CDR3 loop: CASSTQGRNEQFF. CDR3 coding DNA: TGTGCCAGCAGTACACAGGGACGGAATGAGCAGTTCTTC.

This chain uses TRBV18 with TRBJ2-1; the match to TRBD1 covers 9 bases. CDR3 length equals 15 residues. The germline gives CDR1 KGHSH, CDR2 LQKENI. Losses at the gene ends were 4 bases for V and 4 bases for J; bases not matched to a gene: 5. The CDR3 reads CASSRDRATYNEQFF. CDR3 sequence (DNA): TGTGCCAGCTCACGGGACAGGGCCACATACAATGAGCAGTTCTTC.

The J gene is TRBJ1-3, the V gene TRBV3-1 (or the pseudogene TRBV3-2); 7 bases agree with TRBD1. Germline V lookup: CDR1 LGHDT, CDR2 YNNKEL (reference sequence). This CDR3 is built from 14 residues. J lost 2 bases, V lost 5 bases, and 3 bases had no gene match. The chain's CDR3 is CASSKTGAGNTIYF. The DNA of the CDR3 is TGTGCCAGCAGCAAAACAGGGGCTGGAAACACCATATATTTT.

This rearrangement joins TRBV19 to TRBJ1-1; D gene uncertain. Trimming cost V 3 bases and J 0 bases, with 8 bases left between them. The germline CDR1 and CDR2 sequences are LNHDA and SQIVND (reference sequence). CDR3 size: 14 residues. The CDR3 is CASSMLSLNTEAFF. CDR3 DNA: TGTGCCAGTAGTATGTTATCCCTGAACACTGAAGCTTTCTTT.

The chain joins TRBV11-2 to TRBJ2-5, with 7 nucleotides matching TRBD2. This CDR3 has 18 amino acids. CDR1 is SGHAT and CDR2 is FQNNGV in the germline V gene. With 0 bases clipped from V and 5 bases from J, the junction kept 15 bases outside the gene matches. The CDR3 nucleotides are TGTGCCAGCAGCTTAGAGGCTCTATCGGGAGGCGAGAGGGAGACCCAGTACTTC. Residues: CASSLEALSGGERETQYF.

J is TRBJ2-1 and V is TRBV6-5; tentatively, D is TRBD1 (6 bases). CDR1 MNHEY and CDR2 SVGAGI come from the germline V gene. Trimming took off 7 bases at V and 4 bases at J, with 17 bases between the two ends. This CDR3 region has 15 residues. CDR3 residues: CASTPTGTQYNEQFF. CDR3 sequence (DNA): TGTGCCAGCACCCCGACCGGGACACAATACAATGAGCAGTTCTTC.

J is TRBJ2-3 and V is TRBV18; TRBD2 aligns across 14 bases. V shed 6 bases and J 3 bases; nucleotides not matched to a gene: 2. The CDR3 is 15 amino acids. The germline gives CDR1 KGHSH, CDR2 LQKENI. The CDR3 DNA reads TGTGCCAGCTCTCGACTAGCGGGAGGGACAGATACGCAGTATTTT. Protein: CASSRLAGGTDTQYF.

This chain uses TRBV7-3 with TRBJ2-4, with 13 bases fitting TRBD2. Trimming cost V 0 bases and J 0 bases; bases outside gene matches: 8. This CDR3 is built from 20 residues. CDR1 and CDR2 (germline): SGHTA, FQGTGA. The CDR3 loop reads CASSLTGTSGKRIAKNIQYF. The CDR3 DNA is TGTGCCAGCAGCTTAACGGGGACTAGCGGGAAACGGATAGCCAAAAACATTCAGTACTTC.